This is a list of T cell receptor beta chains from one sample in a study of regulatory T cells in long-lasting Graves disease. TCRdb re-called the multiplex PCR reads through MiXCR, storing one row per CDR3 protein. The data contain over 500,000 distinct CDR3 sequences, under 20% of them singletons. These data were also reused for a study on T cells in Graves' hyperthyroidism and ophthalmopathy.

The sample consisted of peripheral blood mononuclear cells (PBMCs), taken at new diagnosis, from a patient treated with antithyroid drugs. The receptor source for this set is a woman aged 25 to 45 with Graves disease. CDR3s include the opening cysteine and the closing phenylalanine or tryptophan. D genes are given only for firm matches. Clone sizes are given selectively: once, few, many, or a class where the clone is expanded.

TRBD2 | - | TRBJ2-6 | TRBV28 | CASLAGESTGANVLTF | TGTGCCAGCCTAGCGGGAGAGTCAACTGGGGCCAACGTCCTGACTTTC
- | many | TRBJ1-4 | TRBV6-5 | CASSYSRGRELFF | TGTGCCAGCAGTTACTCCAGAGGGAGGGAACTGTTTTTT
TRBD1 | few | TRBJ2-7 | TRBV27 | CASSWGQGVREQYF | TGTGCCAGCAGTTGGGGACAGGGGGTCAGGGAGCAGTACTTC
- | many | TRBJ1-5 | TRBV6-2/TRBV6-3 | CASKDLFNQPQHF | TGTGCCAGCAAAGACCTATTCAATCAGCCCCAGCATTTT
- | many | TRBJ2-5 | TRBV6-1 | CASGNTQTQYF | TGTGCCAGCGGAAACACACAGACCCAGTACTTC
TRBD2 | - | TRBJ2-3 | TRBV28 | CASILAGGADTQYF | TGTGCCAGTATATTAGCGGGAGGGGCAGATACGCAGTATTTT
TRBD1 | - | TRBJ2-1 | TRBV2 | CASRRTGRDNEQFF | TGTGCCAGCAGGAGGACAGGGCGGGACAATGAGCAGTTCTTC
TRBD2 | few | TRBJ2-7 | TRBV19 | CASSPAGLAGYEQYF | TGTGCCAGTAGTCCCGCGGGACTAGCGGGCTACGAGCAGTACTTC
- | once | TRBJ1-6 | TRBV20-1 | CSARVYWDRARSYNSPLHF | TGCAGTGCTAGAGTTTATTGGGACCGGGCCCGCAGCTATAATTCACCCCTCCACTTT
- | many | TRBJ2-3 | TRBV2 | CASIDSSLTDTQYF | TGTGCCAGCATCGACTCTAGCCTCACAGATACGCAGTATTTT
- | - | TRBJ1-1 | TRBV4-2 | CASSQEGQGNTEAFF | TGTGCCAGCAGCCAAGAGGGGCAGGGAAACACTGAAGCTTTCTTT
- | - | TRBJ1-1 | TRBV18 | CASSPGASPEAFF | TGTGCCAGCTCACCTGGAGCTAGTCCTGAAGCTTTCTTT
TRBD2 | many | TRBJ2-1 | TRBV12-3/TRBV12-4 | CASSRTSGPVSYNEQFF | TGTGCCAGCAGTCGGACTAGCGGGCCAGTCTCCTACAATGAGCAGTTCTTC
- | many | TRBJ2-3 | TRBV10-3 | CAIRGTGMATDTQYF | TGTGCCATCAGGGGGACCGGCATGGCCACAGATACGCAGTATTTT
- | - | TRBJ2-7 | TRBV9 | CASSALGSAYEQYF | TGTGCCAGCAGCGCATTAGGGTCTGCCTACGAGCAGTACTTC
- | - | TRBJ2-7 | TRBV27 | CASRQGRYYEQYF | TGTGCCAGCAGGCAGGGACGGTACTACGAGCAGTACTTC
- | few | TRBJ1-2 | TRBV18 | CASSPPDRPGGYTF | TGTGCCAGCTCACCACCTGACAGGCCAGGTGGCTACACCTTC
- | - | TRBJ2-3 | TRBV19 | CASSIYSSSTDTQYF | TGTGCCAGTAGTATTTATTCGTCTAGCACAGATACGCAGTATTTT